The clone carrying this TCR beta chain appeared once. A much larger clone sits a single nucleotide away, making a read error possible. The record originates from a study of T cells after yellow fever vaccination. General observations from the study: Memory subsets that were sorted on day 0 lacked detectable signal for almost all vaccine-responding clonotypes.

The CDR3 sequence is 14 residues long. Germline V gene lookup returns CDR1 SNHLY and CDR2 FYNNEI. The V and J ends lost 6 bases and 7 bases respectively, with 18 bases between them. A single record per CDR3 protein comes from TCRdb applying MiXCR to the 5' RACE reads. The repertoire holds over 25,000 distinct CDR3 sequences, about 10% seen once, with roughly 12% in the top ten. The specimen was PBMCs, either bulk or a sorted T-cell subset (CD4+, CD8+, memory, or dextramer-sorted; not recorded which), collected roughly 14 days after the first yellow fever vaccination. The chain links TRBV2 to TRBJ2-5; D might be TRBD1 or TRBD2, each matching 7 bases. This clonotype originated in a man younger than 30 who received the YFV17D yellow fever vaccine. Written as DNA, the CDR3 is TGTGCCAGCAGCTTACAGGGGAGGGGTATGACCCAGTACTTC. Encoded protein: CASSLQGRGMTQYF.